This T cell receptor (beta chain) was sequenced during a study of blood T cell repertoires in COVID-19. Study as a whole: From the United States, Italy and Spain came samples of acute and convalescent COVID-19. Sources were T cells, B-cell-depleted T cells, or PBMCs; the material itself was cDNA or gDNA.

Germline CDR1 and CDR2: LGHNA and YNFKEQ. CDR3 length: 19 residues. The V segment lost 0 bases and the J segment 6 bases; nucleotides outside the gene matches: 11. Source study methods: Cell counts per sample came from amplifying reference gene primers. The protocol was immunoSEQ multiplex PCR, while the TCRdb copy is restricted to in-frame clones and leaves out a portion. V and J calls and clone size are given by that table; D and trimming were obtained from the DNA. The sample includes tens of thousands of clones, around 80% of them seen just once. The sequencing input was peripheral blood. The chain recombines TRBV4-2 with TRBJ2-1; 13 bases agree with TRBD2. The clonotype originates from a woman older than 75 with active or convalescent COVID-19. The CDR3 region has the DNA TGTGCCAGCAGCCAAGAATCACTAGCGGGGGGGCCCCGCTCCAATGAGCAGTTCTTC. Translation: CASSQESLAGGPRSNEQFF.